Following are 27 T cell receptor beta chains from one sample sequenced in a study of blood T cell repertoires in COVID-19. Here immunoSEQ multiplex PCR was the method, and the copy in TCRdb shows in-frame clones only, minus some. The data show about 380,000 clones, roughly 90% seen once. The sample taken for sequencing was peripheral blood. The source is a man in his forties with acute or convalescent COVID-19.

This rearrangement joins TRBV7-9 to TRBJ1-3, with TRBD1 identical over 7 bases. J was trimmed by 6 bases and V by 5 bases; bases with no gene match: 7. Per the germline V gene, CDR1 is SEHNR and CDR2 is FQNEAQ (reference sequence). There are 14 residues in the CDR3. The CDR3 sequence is CASSQGTVSNTIYF. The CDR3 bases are TGTGCCAGCAGCCAAGGGACAGTATCAAACACCATATATTTT.

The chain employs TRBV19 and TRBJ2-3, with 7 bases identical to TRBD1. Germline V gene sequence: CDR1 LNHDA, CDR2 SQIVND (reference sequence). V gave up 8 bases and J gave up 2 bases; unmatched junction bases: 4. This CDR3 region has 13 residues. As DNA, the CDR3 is TGTGCCAGTCTTGACAGGGCCACAGATACGCAGTATTTT. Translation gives CASLDRATDTQYF.

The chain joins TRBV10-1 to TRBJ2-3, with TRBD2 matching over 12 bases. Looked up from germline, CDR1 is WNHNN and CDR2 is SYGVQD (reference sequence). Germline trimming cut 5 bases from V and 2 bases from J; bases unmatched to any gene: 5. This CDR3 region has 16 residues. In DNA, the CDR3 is TGCGCCAGCAGTCTAGGACTAGCGGGAAACACAGATACGCAGTATTTT. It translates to CASSLGLAGNTDTQYF.

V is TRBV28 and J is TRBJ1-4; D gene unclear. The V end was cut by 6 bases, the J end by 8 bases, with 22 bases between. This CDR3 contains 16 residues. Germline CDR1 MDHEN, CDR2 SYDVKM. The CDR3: CASSPAGNTEGEKLFF. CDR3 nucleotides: TGTGCCAGCAGCCCAGCGGGGAACACGGAGGGAGAAAAACTGTTTTTT.

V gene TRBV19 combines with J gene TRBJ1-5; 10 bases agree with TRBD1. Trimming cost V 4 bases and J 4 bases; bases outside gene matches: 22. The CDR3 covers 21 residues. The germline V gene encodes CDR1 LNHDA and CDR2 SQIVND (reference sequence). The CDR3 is CASSTRDRGIQFPEGNQPQHF. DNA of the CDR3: TGTGCCAGTAGTACTAGGGACAGGGGTATTCAGTTTCCTGAGGGGAATCAGCCCCAGCATTTT.

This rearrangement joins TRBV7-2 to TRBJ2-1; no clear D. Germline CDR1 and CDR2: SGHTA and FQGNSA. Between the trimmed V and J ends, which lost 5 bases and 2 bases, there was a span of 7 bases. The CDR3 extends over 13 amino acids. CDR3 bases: TGTGCCAGCAGCGTTGAGGCCTACAATGAGCAGTTCTTC. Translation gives CASSVEAYNEQFF.

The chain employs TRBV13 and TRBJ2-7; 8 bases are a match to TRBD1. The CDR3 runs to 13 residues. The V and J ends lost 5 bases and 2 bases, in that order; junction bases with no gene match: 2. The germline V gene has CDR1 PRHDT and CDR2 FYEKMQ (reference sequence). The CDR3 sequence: CASSLQGAYEQYF. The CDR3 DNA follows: TGTGCCAGCAGCCTACAGGGGGCCTACGAGCAGTACTTC.

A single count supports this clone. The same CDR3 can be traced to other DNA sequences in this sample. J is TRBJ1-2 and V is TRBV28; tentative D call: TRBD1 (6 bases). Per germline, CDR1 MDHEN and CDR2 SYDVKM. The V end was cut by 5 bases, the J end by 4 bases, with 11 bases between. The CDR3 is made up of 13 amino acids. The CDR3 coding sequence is TGTGCCAGCAGTCTTGGGACACTCTATGGCTACACCTTC. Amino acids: CASSLGTLYGYTF.

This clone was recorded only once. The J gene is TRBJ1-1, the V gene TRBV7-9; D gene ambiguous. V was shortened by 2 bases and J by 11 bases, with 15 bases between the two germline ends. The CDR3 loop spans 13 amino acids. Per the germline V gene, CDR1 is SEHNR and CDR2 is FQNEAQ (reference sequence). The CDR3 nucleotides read TGTGCCAGCAGCTTATACGGGGAGCCGGCCGCTTTCTTT. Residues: CASSLYGEPAAFF.

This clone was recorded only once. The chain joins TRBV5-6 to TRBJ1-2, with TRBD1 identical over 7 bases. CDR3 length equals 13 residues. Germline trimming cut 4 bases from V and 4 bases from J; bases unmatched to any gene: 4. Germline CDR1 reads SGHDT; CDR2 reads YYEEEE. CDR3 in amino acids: CASSPGTAYGYTF. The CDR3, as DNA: TGTGCCAGCAGCCCCGGGACAGCCTATGGCTACACCTTC. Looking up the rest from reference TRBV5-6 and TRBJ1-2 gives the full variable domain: DAGVTQSPTHLIKTRGQQVTLRCSPKSGHDTVSWYQQALGQGPQFIFQYYEEEERQRGNFPDRFSGHQFPNYSSELNVNALLLGDSALYLCASSPGTAYGYTFGSGTRLTVV.

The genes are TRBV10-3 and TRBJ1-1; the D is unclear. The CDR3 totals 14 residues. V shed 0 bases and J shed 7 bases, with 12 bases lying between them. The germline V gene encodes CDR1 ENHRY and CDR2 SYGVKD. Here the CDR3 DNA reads TGTGCCATCAGTGAGTCGTATGATAGAGTTGAAGCTTTCTTT. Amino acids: CAISESYDRVEAFF.

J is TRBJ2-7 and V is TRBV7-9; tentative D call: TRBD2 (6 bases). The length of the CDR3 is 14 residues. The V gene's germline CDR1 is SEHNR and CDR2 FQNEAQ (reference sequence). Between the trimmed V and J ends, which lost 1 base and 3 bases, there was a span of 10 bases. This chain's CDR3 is CASSLDGRYYEQYF. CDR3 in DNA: TGTGCCAGCAGCTTAGACGGGAGATACTACGAGCAGTACTTC.

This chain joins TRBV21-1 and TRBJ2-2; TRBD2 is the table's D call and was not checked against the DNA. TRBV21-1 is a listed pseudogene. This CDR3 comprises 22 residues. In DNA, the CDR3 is TGTGCCAGCAGCAAAAAGACAACGGGGGAGGCCATTCCTTCCGCGAACACCGGGGAGCTGTTTTTT. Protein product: CASSKKTTGEAIPSANTGELFF.

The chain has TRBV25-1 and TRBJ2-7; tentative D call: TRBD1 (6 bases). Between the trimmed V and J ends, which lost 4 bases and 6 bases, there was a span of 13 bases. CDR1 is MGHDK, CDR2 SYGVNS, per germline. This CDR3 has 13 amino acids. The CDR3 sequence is CASSAAGASEQYF. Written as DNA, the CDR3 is TGTGCCAGCAGTGCCGCAGGGGCGTCCGAGCAGTACTTC.

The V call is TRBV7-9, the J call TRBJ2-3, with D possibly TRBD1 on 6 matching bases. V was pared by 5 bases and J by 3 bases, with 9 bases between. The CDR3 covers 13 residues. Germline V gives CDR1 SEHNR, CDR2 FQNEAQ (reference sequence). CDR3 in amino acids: CASSPGATDTQYF. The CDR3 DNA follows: TGTGCCAGCAGCCCAGGGGCGACAGATACGCAGTATTTT.

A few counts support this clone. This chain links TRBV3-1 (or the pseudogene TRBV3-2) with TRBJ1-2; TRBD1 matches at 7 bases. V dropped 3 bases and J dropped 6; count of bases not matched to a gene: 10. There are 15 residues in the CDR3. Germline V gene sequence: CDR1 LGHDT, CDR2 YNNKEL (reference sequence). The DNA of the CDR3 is TGTGCCAGCAGCCAGATGGCCGGGACAGCGAATGGCTACACCTTC. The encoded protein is CASSQMAGTANGYTF.

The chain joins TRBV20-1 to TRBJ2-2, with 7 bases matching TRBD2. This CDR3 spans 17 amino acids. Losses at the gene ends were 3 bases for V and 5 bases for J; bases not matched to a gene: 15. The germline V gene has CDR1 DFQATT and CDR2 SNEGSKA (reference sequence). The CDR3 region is CSASHPRTAGVTGELFF. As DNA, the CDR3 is TGCAGTGCTAGTCACCCGCGGACGGCGGGGGTGACCGGGGAGCTGTTTTTT.

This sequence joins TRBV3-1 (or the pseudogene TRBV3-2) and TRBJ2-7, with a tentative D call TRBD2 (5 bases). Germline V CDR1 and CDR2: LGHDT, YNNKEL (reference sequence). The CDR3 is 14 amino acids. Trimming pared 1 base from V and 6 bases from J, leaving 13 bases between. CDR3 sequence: CASSQASGRGEQYF. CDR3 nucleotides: TGTGCCAGCAGCCAAGCCAGTGGGAGAGGCGAGCAGTACTTC.

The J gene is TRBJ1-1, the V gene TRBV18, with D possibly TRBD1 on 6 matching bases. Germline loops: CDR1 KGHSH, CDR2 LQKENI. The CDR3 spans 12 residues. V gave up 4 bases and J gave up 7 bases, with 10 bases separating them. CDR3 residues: CASSQQGREAFF. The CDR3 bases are TGTGCCAGCTCACAACAGGGACGTGAAGCTTTCTTT.

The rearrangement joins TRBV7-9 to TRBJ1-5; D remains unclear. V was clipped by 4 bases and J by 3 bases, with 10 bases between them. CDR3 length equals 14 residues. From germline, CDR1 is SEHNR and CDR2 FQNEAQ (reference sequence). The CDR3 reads CASSSLGLNQPQHF. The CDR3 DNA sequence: TGTGCCAGCAGCTCATTAGGACTCAATCAGCCCCAGCATTTT. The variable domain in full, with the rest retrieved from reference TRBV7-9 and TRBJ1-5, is DTGVSQNPRHKITKRGQNVTFRCDPISEHNRLYWYRQTLGQGPEFLTYFQNEAQLEKSRLLSDRFSAERPKGSFSTLEIQRTEQGDSAMYLCASSSLGLNQPQHFGDGTRLSIL.

CDR3: CASSPSRSGELFF. The CDR3 DNA reads as TGTGCCAGCAGCCCCTCGAGGTCCGGGGAGCTGTTTTTT. The chain is built from TRBV3-1 (or the pseudogene TRBV3-2) and TRBJ2-2; no clear D. The CDR3 sequence is 13 residues long. V dropped 4 bases and J dropped 6 bases, with 9 bases sitting between them. In germline, CDR1 is LGHDT, CDR2 YNNKEL (reference sequence).

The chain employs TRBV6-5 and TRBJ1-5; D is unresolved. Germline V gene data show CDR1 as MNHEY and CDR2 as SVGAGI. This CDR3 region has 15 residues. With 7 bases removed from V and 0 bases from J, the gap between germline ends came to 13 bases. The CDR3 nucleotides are TGTGCCAGCATTTGGGCACCATATAGCAATCAGCCCCAGCATTTT. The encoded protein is CASIWAPYSNQPQHF.

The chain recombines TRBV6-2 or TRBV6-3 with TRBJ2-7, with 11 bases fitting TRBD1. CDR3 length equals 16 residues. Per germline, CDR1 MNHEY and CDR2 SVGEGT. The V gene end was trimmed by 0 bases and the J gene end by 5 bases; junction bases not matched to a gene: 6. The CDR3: CASSYSGTGGVDEQYF. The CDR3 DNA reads TGTGCCAGCAGTTACTCCGGGACAGGGGGTGTGGACGAGCAGTACTTC.

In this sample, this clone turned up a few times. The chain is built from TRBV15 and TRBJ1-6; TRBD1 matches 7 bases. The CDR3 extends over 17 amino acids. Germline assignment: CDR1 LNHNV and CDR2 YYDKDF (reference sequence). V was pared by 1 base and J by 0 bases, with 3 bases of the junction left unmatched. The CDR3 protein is CATSRGQGYSYNSPLHF. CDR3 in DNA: TGTGCCACCAGCAGAGGACAGGGATACTCCTATAATTCACCCCTCCACTTT.

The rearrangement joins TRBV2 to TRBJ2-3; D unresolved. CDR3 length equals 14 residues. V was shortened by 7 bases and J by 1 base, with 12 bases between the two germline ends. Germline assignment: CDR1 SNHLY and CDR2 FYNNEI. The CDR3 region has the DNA TGTGCCAGCACGTTTCGAGGAGGCACAGATACGCAGTATTTT. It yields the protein CASTFRGGTDTQYF.

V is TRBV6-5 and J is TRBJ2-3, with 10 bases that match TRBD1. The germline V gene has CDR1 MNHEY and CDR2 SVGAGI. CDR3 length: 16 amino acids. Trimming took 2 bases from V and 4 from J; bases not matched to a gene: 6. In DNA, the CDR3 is TGTGCCAGCAGTTACGCATCCGGGACAGGGGCAGATACGCAGTATTTT. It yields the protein CASSYASGTGADTQYF.

Written as DNA, the CDR3 is TGTGCCAGCAGTGAATTCCGGTCGGGTGTCGGATATGGCTACACCTTC. Translating gives CASSEFRSGVGYGYTF. The J gene is TRBJ1-2, the V gene TRBV25-1; no clear D gene. The CDR3 loop spans 16 amino acids. CDR1 is MGHDK and CDR2 is SYGVNS in the germline V gene. V lost 1 base to trimming and J lost 5 bases, with 17 bases between them.